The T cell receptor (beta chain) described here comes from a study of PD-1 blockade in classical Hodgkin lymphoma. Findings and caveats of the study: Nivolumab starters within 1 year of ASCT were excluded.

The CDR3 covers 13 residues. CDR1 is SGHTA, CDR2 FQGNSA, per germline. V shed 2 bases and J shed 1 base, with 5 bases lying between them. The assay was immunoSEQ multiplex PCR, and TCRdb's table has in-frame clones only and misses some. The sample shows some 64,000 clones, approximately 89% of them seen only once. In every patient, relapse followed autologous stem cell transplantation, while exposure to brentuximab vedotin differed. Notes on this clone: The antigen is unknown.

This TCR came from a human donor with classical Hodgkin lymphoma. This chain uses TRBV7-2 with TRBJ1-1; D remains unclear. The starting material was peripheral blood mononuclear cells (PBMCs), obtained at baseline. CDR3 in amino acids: CASSLKRNTEAFF. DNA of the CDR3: TGTGCCAGCAGCTTAAAGAGGAACACTGAAGCTTTCTTT.